This T cell receptor beta chain was observed in a study of radiation and T cells in renal cell carcinoma. Time point denoted: baseline pretreatment blood. Indicated treatment: 15 Gy SBRT to primary tumor, nephrectomy 4 weeks later. Radiation-treated patients gave blood at baseline, week 2 and week 4. This renal cell carcinoma was of the clear cell type. The CDR3 consists of 15 residues. Trimming pared 0 bases from V and 0 bases from J, leaving 9 bases between. CDR1 is SGHAT and CDR2 is FQNNGV in the germline V gene. Repertoires were generated with immunoSEQ multiplex PCR, while TCRdb's copy carries only in-frame clones and drops some. The table lists 130,000 to 150,000 clones, over 75% of them singletons, with more than 10% in the top ten.

The sample consisted of blood, taken from a patient whose treatment included radiotherapy and nephrectomy. The V call is TRBV11-2, the J call TRBJ2-7; D gene ambiguous. The clonotype originates from a woman aged 45-60 years with renal cell carcinoma. The CDR3 DNA is TGTGCCAGCAGCTTAGAACGGATGAGCTCCTACGAGCAGTACTTC. Its translation is CASSLERMSSYEQYF. The entire variable domain, with the rest obtained from reference TRBV11-2 and TRBJ2-7, is as follows: EAGVAQSPRYKIIEKRQSVAFWCNPISGHATLYWYQQILGQGPKLLIQFQNNGVVDDSQLPKDRFSAERLKGVDSTLKIQPAKLEDSAVYLCASSLERMSSYEQYFGPGTRLTVT.